A selection of T cell receptor beta chains follows, all from one sample in a study of T-cell memory formation after mild COVID-19. MiXCR, applied by TCRdb to the 5' RACE reads, yields one record per CDR3 protein. The sample consists of about 470,000 distinct CDR3 sequences, about 20% of them appearing once. Sequenced sample: PBMCs or a T cell subset sorted from them (not recorded which). These receptors came from an adult woman who had mild COVID-19 (a few samples of this study predate the infection). Cell type and time point are not known. The CDR3 runs from the conserved cysteine through the conserved F or W. The order of the fields is V gene, J gene, clone size, D gene, CDR3 length, CDR3 protein, CDR3 DNA. The D gene is left open where the match is weak. Clone size, where shown, is once, few, many, or a class for clones that have expanded.

>TRBV20-1|TRBJ1-1|-|-|15
CSARDSGGQNTEAFF
TGCAGTGCTAGGGATAGTGGAGGACAGAACACTGAAGCTTTCTTT
>TRBV10-3|TRBJ1-6|-|-|15
CAISDLGGDNSPLHF
TGTGCCATCAGTGATCTAGGGGGGGATAATTCACCCCTCCACTTT
>TRBV5-1|TRBJ2-5|few|TRBD2|19
CASSRGLTSGTSGEETQYF
TGCGCCAGCAGCCGCGGCCTTACATCCGGGACTAGCGGCGAAGAGACCCAGTACTTC
>TRBV5-1|TRBJ2-3|-|TRBD2|15
CASSPGLESTDTQYF
TGCGCCAGCAGCCCGGGACTAGAAAGCACAGATACGCAGTATTTT
>TRBV9|TRBJ1-1|-|-|13
CASRPGDATEAFF
TGTGCCAGCAGACCAGGGGACGCCACTGAAGCTTTCTTT
>TRBV20-1|TRBJ2-5|few|TRBD2|15
CSASPSGLPQETQYF
TGCAGTGCTAGTCCTAGCGGGTTACCCCAAGAGACCCAGTACTTC
>TRBV27|TRBJ2-2|-|TRBD2|15
CASRRSRGATGELFF
TGTGCCAGCAGAAGATCGCGGGGGGCCACCGGGGAGCTGTTTTTT
>TRBV12-3/TRBV12-4|TRBJ2-3|few|-|14
CASSLISGPYTQYF
TGTGCCAGCAGTTTAATCTCGGGCCCCTATACGCAGTATTTT
>TRBV12-3/TRBV12-4|TRBJ2-7|many|TRBD2|14
CASSFSGRSNEQYF
TGTGCCAGCAGTTTCAGCGGGAGGTCCAACGAGCAGTACTTC
>TRBV7-6|TRBJ1-5|few|-|11
CEQGNNQPQHF
TGTGAACAGGGAAACAATCAGCCCCAGCATTTT
>TRBV12-3/TRBV12-4|TRBJ1-2|-|TRBD1|14
CASRWTGLNYGYTF
TGTGCCAGCAGATGGACAGGGTTGAACTATGGCTACACCTTC
>TRBV2|TRBJ1-2|few|-|12
CASNLGAGGYTF
TGTGCCAGCAACCTAGGGGCGGGAGGCTACACCTTC
>TRBV30|TRBJ1-1|-|-|13
CAWSTGMITEAFF
TGTGCCTGGTCCACAGGGATGATCACTGAAGCTTTCTTT
>TRBV6-1|TRBJ2-2|-|TRBD1|18
CASSAIGTVPSNTGELFF
TGTGCCAGCAGTGCAATCGGGACAGTCCCTTCGAACACCGGGGAGCTGTTTTTT
>TRBV9|TRBJ1-1|few|TRBD1|15
CASSVDQGAGTEAFF
TGTGCCAGCAGCGTAGATCAGGGGGCCGGTACTGAAGCTTTCTTT
>TRBV10-3|TRBJ1-1|many|-|15
CAISTPGRRNTEAFF
TGTGCCATCAGCACCCCGGGGCGCCGAAACACTGAAGCTTTCTTT
>TRBV9|TRBJ1-6|many|-|15
CASSVDGGRDSPLHF
TGTGCCAGCAGCGTAGACGGGGGGCGCGATTCACCCCTCCACTTT
>TRBV10-2|TRBJ2-7|-|-|13
CASKDLSSYEQYF
TGCGCCAGCAAGGACTTGAGCTCCTACGAGCAGTACTTC
>TRBV29-1|TRBJ1-3|-|-|14
CSVAGLGSGNTIYF
TGCAGCGTTGCGGGGTTAGGCTCTGGAAACACCATATATTTT
>TRBV7-9|TRBJ1-6|-|TRBD1|15
CASSRGQGANSPLHF
TGTGCCAGCAGCAGGGGACAGGGGGCCAATTCACCCCTCCACTTT
>TRBV12-3/TRBV12-4|TRBJ2-1|few|TRBD1|12
CASRDRGNEQFF
TGTGCCAGCAGGGACAGGGGTAATGAGCAGTTCTTC
>TRBV6-5|TRBJ2-7|-|TRBD1|13
CASSLQGPNEQYF
TGTGCCAGCAGCCTACAGGGGCCCAACGAGCAGTACTTC
>TRBV19|TRBJ1-5|-|-|15
CASGPGHLSNQPQHF
TGTGCCAGTGGACCGGGACACCTTAGCAATCAGCCCCAGCATTTT
>TRBV16|TRBJ2-7|-|TRBD1|13
CASSHSQGDEQYF
TGTGCCAGCAGCCACTCGCAGGGGGACGAGCAGTACTTC
>TRBV5-1|TRBJ2-2|few|TRBD1|17
CASSGPGQGPNTGELFF
TGCGCCAGCAGCGGTCCCGGACAGGGGCCGAACACCGGGGAGCTGTTTTTT
>TRBV6-5|TRBJ2-2|few|-|15
CASTYDRPNTGELFF
TGTGCCAGCACTTACGACAGGCCGAACACCGGGGAGCTGTTTTTT
>TRBV20-1|TRBJ2-3|few|TRBD2|13
CSAVSGRVDTQYF
TGCAGTGCTGTTAGCGGGAGGGTGGATACGCAGTATTTT
>TRBV5-1|TRBJ2-1|many|-|14
CASSLGQGDNEQFF
TGCGCCAGCAGCTTGGGGCAGGGTGACAATGAGCAGTTCTTC
>TRBV4-2|TRBJ1-6|once|-|15
CASSQEGHKNSPLHF
TGTGCCAGCAGCCAAGAGGGGCACAAAAATTCACCCCTCCACTTT
>TRBV18|TRBJ2-5|many|-|14
CASSPEKGLETQYF
TGTGCCAGCTCACCGGAAAAGGGATTGGAGACCCAGTACTTC